Listed below are T cell receptor beta chains from one sample, sequenced in a study of beta chain features in type 1 diabetes. Using immunoSEQ multiplex PCR, the repertoire was profiled, and TCRdb retains in-frame clones only, with some absent. The sample shows around 260,000 clones, around 22% of them seen only once. The sequencing sample was made of naive CD4+ T cells from blood. These receptors came from a woman aged 25 to 39 with type 1 diabetes. CDR3s include the opening cysteine and the closing phenylalanine or tryptophan. The D gene is left open where the match is weak. The size of a clone is reported for some rows only, either as once, few or many, or as a class for expanded clones.

>.|TRBD1|TRBJ1-2|TRBV7-9
CASSPTGGTYGYTF
TGTGCCAGCAGCCCCACAGGGGGAACCTATGGCTACACCTTC
>.|.|TRBJ1-1|TRBV28
CASSSPEARGTEAFF
TGTGCCAGCAGTTCCCCCGAGGCACGGGGGACTGAAGCTTTCTTT
>.|.|TRBJ2-1|TRBV23-1
CASSQSLPSARNEQFF
TGCGCCAGCAGTCAATCGTTGCCTAGCGCGAGGAATGAGCAGTTCTTC
>.|.|TRBJ2-7|TRBV9
CASSVAPSGRSYEQYF
TGTGCCAGCAGCGTAGCCCCCAGCGGGCGATCCTACGAGCAGTACTTC
>.|.|TRBJ1-4|TRBV5-1
CASSLESPNEKLFF
TGCGCCAGCAGCTTGGAGAGCCCTAATGAAAAACTGTTTTTT
>.|TRBD1|TRBJ2-1|TRBV29-1
CSVSGTGGPGLEQFF
TGCAGCGTTTCCGGGACAGGGGGCCCGGGACTAGAGCAGTTCTTC
>.|TRBD1|TRBJ2-5|TRBV7-9
CASNLGTGAQETQYF
TGTGCCAGCAACCTCGGGACAGGGGCCCAAGAGACCCAGTACTTC
>.|.|TRBJ2-5|TRBV28
CASSLPGKETQYF
TGTGCCAGCAGTTTGCCGGGAAAAGAGACCCAGTACTTC
>few|TRBD2|TRBJ2-3|TRBV12-5
CASGRERGTDTQYF
TGTGCTAGTGGGCGGGAGCGGGGGACAGATACGCAGTATTTT
>.|.|TRBJ1-2|TRBV28
CASRHQSYGYTF
TGTGCCAGCAGACATCAATCCTATGGCTACACCTTC
>few|.|TRBJ2-3|TRBV5-1
CASSSAGGDTQYF
TGCGCCAGCAGCAGCGCCGGCGGGGATACGCAGTATTTT
>few|TRBD1|TRBJ1-2|TRBV19
CASSITGGRFGYTF
TGTGCCAGTAGTATAACAGGGGGCAGGTTTGGCTACACCTTC
>.|.|TRBJ2-1|TRBV2
CASSDEGRRIF
TGTGCCAGCAGTGACGAGGGCCGAAGAATCTTC
>.|TRBD1|TRBJ2-7|TRBV25-1
CASTGQGYEQYF
TGTGCCAGCACTGGACAGGGCTACGAGCAGTACTTC
>.|.|TRBJ2-3|TRBV18
CASSRGRDTDTQYF
TGTGCCAGCTCGCGGGGCCGGGACACAGATACGCAGTATTTT
>.|.|TRBJ2-3|TRBV7-3
CASSTEFTDTQYF
TGTGCCAGCTCTACGGAGTTCACAGATACGCAGTATTTT
>.|.|TRBJ2-3|TRBV28
CASSSSRADTQYF
TGTGCCAGCAGTTCATCCCGGGCAGATACGCAGTATTTT
>few|TRBD2|TRBJ2-3|TRBV9
CASSVGLAGVWTDTQYF
TGTGCCAGCAGCGTAGGACTAGCGGGAGTCTGGACAGATACGCAGTATTTT
>.|TRBD1|TRBJ2-7|TRBV30
CAWSFGTGDEQYF
TGTGCCTGGAGTTTTGGGACAGGGGACGAGCAGTACTTC
>.|TRBD1|TRBJ2-1|TRBV7-6
CASSQGTGGVGDYNEQFF
TGTGCCAGCAGCCAAGGGACAGGGGGAGTAGGCGACTACAATGAGCAGTTCTTC
>.|TRBD2|TRBJ2-1|TRBV5-1
CASSARLAGGNEQFF
TGCGCCAGCAGCGCGAGACTAGCGGGAGGCAATGAGCAGTTCTTC
>.|.|TRBJ1-1|TRBV30
CAWSRFMNTEAFF
TGTGCCTGGAGCAGGTTCATGAACACTGAAGCTTTCTTT
>.|.|TRBJ2-6|TRBV10-3
CAISEGESSGANVLTF
TGTGCCATCAGTGAGGGTGAGAGCTCTGGGGCCAACGTCCTGACTTTC